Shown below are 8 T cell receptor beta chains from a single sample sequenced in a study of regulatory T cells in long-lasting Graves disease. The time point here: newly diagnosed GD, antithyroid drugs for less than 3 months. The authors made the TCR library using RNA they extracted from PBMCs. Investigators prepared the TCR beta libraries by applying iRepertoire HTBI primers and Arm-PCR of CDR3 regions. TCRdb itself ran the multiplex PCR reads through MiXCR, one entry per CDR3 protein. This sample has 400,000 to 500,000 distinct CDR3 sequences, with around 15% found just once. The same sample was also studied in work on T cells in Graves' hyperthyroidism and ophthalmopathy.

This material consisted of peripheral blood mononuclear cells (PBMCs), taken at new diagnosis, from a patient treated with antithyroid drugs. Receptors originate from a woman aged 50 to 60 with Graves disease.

DNA for the CDR3: TGCAGTGCAAAGCCGGGACTGACTAATTCACCCCTCCACTTT. Encoded protein: CSAKPGLTNSPLHF. V and J are TRBV20-1 and TRBJ1-6; D perhaps matches TRBD1 (5 bases). Germline values: CDR1 DFQATT, CDR2 SNEGSKA (reference sequence). The CDR3 is 14 amino acids. V lost 6 bases to trimming and J lost 6 bases, with 15 bases between them.

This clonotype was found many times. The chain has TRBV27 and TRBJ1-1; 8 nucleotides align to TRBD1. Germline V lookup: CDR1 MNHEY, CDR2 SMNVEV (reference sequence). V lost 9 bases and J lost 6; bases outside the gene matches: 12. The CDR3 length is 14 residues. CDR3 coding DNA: TGTGCCAGTCGAAAACAGGGGGGCTGGCCTGAAGCTTTCTTT. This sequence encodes CASRKQGGWPEAFF.

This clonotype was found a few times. The CDR3 is CASSPSIANSYEQYF. DNA for the CDR3: TGTGCCAGCTCACCAAGTATAGCCAACTCCTACGAGCAGTACTTC. J is TRBJ2-7 and V is TRBV18; D not resolved. The CDR3 loop spans 15 amino acids. Trimming cost V 2 bases and J 0 bases, with 11 bases left between them. Germline CDR1 KGHSH, CDR2 LQKENI.

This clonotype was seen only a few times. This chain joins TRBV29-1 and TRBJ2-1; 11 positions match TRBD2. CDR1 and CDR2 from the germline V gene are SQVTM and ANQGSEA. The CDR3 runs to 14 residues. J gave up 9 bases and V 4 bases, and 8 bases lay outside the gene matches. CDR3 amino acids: CSVGSSGRNVEQFF. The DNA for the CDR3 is TGCAGCGTTGGGTCTAGCGGGAGGAACGTTGAGCAGTTCTTC.

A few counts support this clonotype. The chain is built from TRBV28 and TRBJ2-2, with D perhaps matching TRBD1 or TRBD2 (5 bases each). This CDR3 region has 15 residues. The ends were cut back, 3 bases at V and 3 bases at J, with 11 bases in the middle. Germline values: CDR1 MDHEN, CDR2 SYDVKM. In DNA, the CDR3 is TGTGCCAGCAGTTTTGAGGGGATGGACACCGGGGAGCTGTTTTTT. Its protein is CASSFEGMDTGELFF.

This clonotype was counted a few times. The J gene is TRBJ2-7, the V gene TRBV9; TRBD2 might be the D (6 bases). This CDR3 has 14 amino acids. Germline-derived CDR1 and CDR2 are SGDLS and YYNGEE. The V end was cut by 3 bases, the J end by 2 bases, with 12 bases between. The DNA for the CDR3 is TGTGCCAGCAGCGCCCAATCGGGGGCCTACGAGCAGTACTTC. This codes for CASSAQSGAYEQYF.

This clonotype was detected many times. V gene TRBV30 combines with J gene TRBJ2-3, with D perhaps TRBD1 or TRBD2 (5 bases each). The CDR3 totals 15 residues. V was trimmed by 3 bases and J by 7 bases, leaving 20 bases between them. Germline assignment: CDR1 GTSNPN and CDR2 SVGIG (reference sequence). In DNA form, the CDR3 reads TGTGCCTGGAGCTCGGGGCTAACCATAGGGAATACGCAGTATTTT. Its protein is CAWSSGLTIGNTQYF.

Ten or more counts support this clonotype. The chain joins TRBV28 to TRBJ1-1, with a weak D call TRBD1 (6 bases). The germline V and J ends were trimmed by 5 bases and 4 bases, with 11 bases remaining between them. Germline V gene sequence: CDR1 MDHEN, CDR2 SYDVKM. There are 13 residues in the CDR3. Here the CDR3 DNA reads TGTGCCAGCAGTACAGGGTTGGGCACTGAAGCTTTCTTT. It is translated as CASSTGLGTEAFF.